The present T cell receptor beta chain was sequenced within a study of T-cell reconstitution after alpha-beta-depleted transplantation in children. Regarding the study as a whole: Several hundred expanded graft clones reportedly supplied alpha-beta T cells about two months after transplant. Certain patients had high TCRbeta diversity at day 60, and it came from recipient T cells and thymic progenitors that survived. Among T cells one year after transplant, newly produced cells accounted for most counts and diversity.

Researchers prepared the TCRbeta library using unique molecular identifiers, the study reports. TCRdb passed the PCR reads through MiXCR, listing each CDR3 protein once. The data show hundreds of thousands of distinct CDR3 sequences, under 20% seen once. Note on this clonotype: Antigen unknown.

The receptor's source is a male patient between 2 and 9 years old who had a stem cell transplant for acute lymphoblastic leukemia, so the T cells may come from the graft donor. Specimen: PBMCs, mostly from graft donor cells, collected 360 days after TCRalphabeta/CD19-depleted stem cell transplant.

The CDR3 coding sequence is TGTGCCAGCAGTCCCCAGCGGGAGCTGGACGAGCAGTACTTC. Translated: CASSPQRELDEQYF. The chain couples TRBV12-3 or TRBV12-4 to TRBJ2-7, with 8 bases that match TRBD2. The trim removed 5 bases at V and 5 bases at J, leaving 8 bases unmatched. This CDR3 is built from 14 residues.